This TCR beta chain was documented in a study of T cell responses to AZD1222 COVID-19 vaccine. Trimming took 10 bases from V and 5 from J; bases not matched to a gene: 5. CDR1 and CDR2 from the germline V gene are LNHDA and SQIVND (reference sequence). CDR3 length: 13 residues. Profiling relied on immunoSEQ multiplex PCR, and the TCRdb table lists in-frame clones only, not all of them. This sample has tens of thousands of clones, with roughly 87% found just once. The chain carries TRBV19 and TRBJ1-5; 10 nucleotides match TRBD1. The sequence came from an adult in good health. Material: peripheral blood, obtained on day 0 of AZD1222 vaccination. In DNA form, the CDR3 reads TGTGCCACCAAGGACAGGGGGTATCAGCCCCAGCATTTT. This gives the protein CATKDRGYQPQHF.